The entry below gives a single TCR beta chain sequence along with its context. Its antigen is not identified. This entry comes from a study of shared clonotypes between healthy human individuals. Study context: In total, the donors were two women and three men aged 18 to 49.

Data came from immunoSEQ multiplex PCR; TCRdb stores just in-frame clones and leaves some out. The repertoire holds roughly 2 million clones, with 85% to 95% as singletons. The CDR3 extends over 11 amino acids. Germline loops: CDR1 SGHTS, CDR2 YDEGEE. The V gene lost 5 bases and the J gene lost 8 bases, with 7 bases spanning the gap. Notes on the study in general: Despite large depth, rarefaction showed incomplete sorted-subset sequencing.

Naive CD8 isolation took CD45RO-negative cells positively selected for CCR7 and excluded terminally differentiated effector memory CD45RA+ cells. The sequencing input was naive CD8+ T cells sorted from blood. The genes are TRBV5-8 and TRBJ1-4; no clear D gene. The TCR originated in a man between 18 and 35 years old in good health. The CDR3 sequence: CASRIEEKLFF. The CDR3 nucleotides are TGTGCCAGCAGGATAGAAGAAAAACTGTTTTTT.